Below are 32 T cell receptor beta chains sequenced from a single sample in a study of T cell changes during pregnancy in multiple sclerosis. Only in-frame clones appear in the TCRdb table, and some are missing; sequencing was by immunoSEQ multiplex PCR. The table includes about 44,000 clones, 96% detected once. Here the sequenced sample was peripheral blood, taken in the second trimester of pregnancy. The source of these receptors is a female donor with multiple sclerosis, enrolled in a pregnancy study.

The rearrangement links TRBV4-1 to TRBJ2-4; 8 nucleotides agree with TRBD2. After removal of 1 base from V and 7 bases from J, the junction contained 6 bases not matched to a gene. The CDR3 extends over 15 amino acids. The germline CDR1 and CDR2 sequences are MGHRA and YSYEKL. The CDR3 loop is CASSQGGRLANIQYF. CDR3 bases: TGCGCCAGCAGCCAAGGGGGGAGACTAGCGAACATTCAGTACTTC.

The chain is built from TRBV5-1 and TRBJ2-1; 12 bases map to TRBD2. The V gene's germline CDR1 is SGHRS and CDR2 YFSETQ. The length of the CDR3 is 18 residues. V was pared by 3 bases and J by 1 base, with 8 bases of the junction left unmatched. The CDR3: CASSSPSGGALSYNEQFF. Written as DNA, the CDR3 is TGCGCCAGCAGCTCCCCTAGCGGGGGGGCTCTTTCCTACAATGAGCAGTTCTTC.

The V gene is TRBV27, the J gene TRBJ1-2, with D uncertain. Trimming cost V 0 bases and J 7 bases, with 12 bases left between them. This CDR3 has 14 amino acids. CDR1 is MNHEY, CDR2 SMNVEV, per germline (reference sequence). CDR3 bases: TGTGCCAGCAGTTTATCGAGCGGGAGTGGTGGCTACACCTTC. Residues: CASSLSSGSGGYTF.

The chain's CDR3 is CASSLDRVLETQYF. DNA of the CDR3: TGTGCCAGCAGCTTGGACAGGGTCCTTGAGACCCAGTACTTC. The chain couples TRBV11-2 to TRBJ2-5, with 8 bases that match TRBD1. The trim removed 3 bases at V and 5 bases at J, leaving 5 bases unmatched. The germline V gene encodes CDR1 SGHAT and CDR2 FQNNGV. The CDR3 totals 14 residues.

The V gene is TRBV18, the J gene TRBJ1-1; D perhaps matches TRBD1 (5 bases). CDR1 is KGHSH and CDR2 is LQKENI in the germline V gene. Between the trimmed V and J ends, which lost 1 base and 0 bases, there was a span of 15 bases. The CDR3 runs to 17 residues. The CDR3 sequence is CASSPRVGLDMNTEAFF. In DNA form, the CDR3 reads TGTGCCAGCTCACCACGTGTGGGGCTGGATATGAACACTGAAGCTTTCTTT.

The CDR3 DNA is TGTGCCAGCAGCCCCCGGGGGGGGCTAGCGTTATACGAGCAGTACTTC. It is translated as CASSPRGGLALYEQYF. The genes are TRBV11-2 and TRBJ2-7, with 8 bases that match TRBD2. CDR3 size: 16 residues. Germline values: CDR1 SGHAT, CDR2 FQNNGV. Unmatched junction bases numbered 13, after V lost 5 bases and J lost 4 bases.

Concerning this clone: Its ends do not fully match the called genes, so a read error is possible. The chain has TRBV11-3 and TRBJ2-1; 11 bases agree with TRBD2. Looked up from germline, CDR1 is SGHNT and CDR2 is YENEEA. The CDR3 spans 12 residues. For the CDR3, the DNA is TGTGCCAGCAGTTTTAGCGGGAGGGAGCCGTTCTTC. Protein product: CASSFSGREPFF. The full variable domain, completed using reference TRBV11-3 and TRBJ2-1, is EAGVVQSPRYKIIEKKQPVAFWCNPISGHNTLYWYLQNLGQGPELLIRYENEEAVDDSQLPKDRFSAERLKGVDSTLKIQPAELGDSAVYLCASSFSGREPFFGPGTRLTVL.

This sequence joins TRBV6-1 and TRBJ1-4; 8 nucleotides align to TRBD1. V dropped 6 bases and J dropped 2; count of bases not matched to a gene: 5. Germline V gene lookup returns CDR1 MNHNS and CDR2 SASEGT. CDR3 length: 15 amino acids. The CDR3 sequence: CASRGTGGTNEKLFF. CDR3 nucleotide sequence: TGTGCCAGCAGGGGGACAGGAGGGACTAATGAAAAACTGTTTTTT.

This chain uses TRBV28 with TRBJ1-4, with D possibly being TRBD1 (5 bases). V was pared by 5 bases and J by 3 bases, with 13 bases between. The length of the CDR3 is 15 residues. Germline V lookup: CDR1 MDHEN, CDR2 SYDVKM. The CDR3 region has the DNA TGTGCCAGCAGTCCCCAGACGGGGGCTAATGAAAAACTGTTTTTT. It specifies CASSPQTGANEKLFF.

This rearrangement joins TRBV5-1 to TRBJ2-7; 13 bases map to TRBD2. The junction had 11 bases not matched to a gene; V was cut back by 4 bases and J by 7 bases. CDR1 and CDR2 (germline): SGHRS, YFSETQ. The CDR3 consists of 16 residues. CDR3 amino acids: CASSLTSGGRSVEQYF. The CDR3 coding sequence is TGCGCCAGCAGCCTGACTAGCGGGGGGCGATCTGTTGAGCAGTACTTC.

The chain links TRBV6-5 to TRBJ1-4, with TRBD1 matching over 7 bases. Germline V gene sequence: CDR1 MNHEY, CDR2 SVGAGI. The CDR3 loop spans 15 amino acids. V was pared by 5 bases and J by 0 bases, with 3 bases of the junction left unmatched. CDR3 in DNA: TGTGCCAGCAGTCGACAGGGCGCAACTAATGAAAAACTGTTTTTT. Protein product: CASSRQGATNEKLFF.

This clone was recorded once. The chain has TRBV7-3 and TRBJ2-2; D remains unclear. Trimming pared 4 bases from V and 1 base from J, leaving 7 bases between. This CDR3 has 14 residues. Germline CDR1 reads SGHTA; CDR2 reads FQGTGA. The chain's CDR3 is CASSSDWNTGELFF. As DNA, the CDR3 is TGTGCCAGCAGCTCCGACTGGAACACCGGGGAGCTGTTTTTT.

This clone was observed a single time. The chain carries TRBV23-1 and TRBJ1-3, with D perhaps matching TRBD1 (5 bases). TRBV23-1 is treated as an ORF (open reading frame) with a function not yet certain. The CDR3 runs 21 residues. Trimming took off 0 bases at V and 3 bases at J, with 27 bases between the two ends. CDR3 sequence: CASSQSGGGSGQRFNGNTIYF. The DNA of the CDR3 is TGCGCCAGCAGTCAATCAGGCGGGGGGTCAGGTCAACGGTTCAATGGAAACACCATATATTTT.

V usage is TRBV19 and J usage is TRBJ2-2; 11 bases map to TRBD2. Germline V CDR1 and CDR2: LNHDA, SQIVND (reference sequence). V shed 6 bases and J 5 bases; nucleotides not matched to a gene: 2. CDR3 size: 14 residues. The CDR3 region is CASRSSGGTGELFF. The CDR3 DNA reads TGTGCCAGTAGGTCTAGCGGGGGGACCGGGGAGCTGTTTTTT.

The chain joins TRBV20-1 to TRBJ2-3; D possibly corresponds to TRBD2 (5 bases). With 3 bases removed from V and 5 bases from J, the gap between germline ends came to 6 bases. The CDR3 sequence is 11 residues long. Germline lookup yields CDR1 DFQATT and CDR2 SNEGSKA (reference sequence). CDR3 sequence: CSARREDTQYF. The CDR3 DNA reads as TGCAGTGCTAGGAGGGAAGATACGCAGTATTTT.

The chain has TRBV7-8 and TRBJ2-7, with 9 bases identical to TRBD1. The CDR3 is 19 amino acids. The J segment lost 3 bases and the V segment lost 5 bases, leaving 20 bases of the junction unmatched. Germline CDR1 and CDR2: SGHVS and FQNEAQ. The CDR3 spells CASSPIPGQGLESGYEQYF. The CDR3 DNA is TGTGCCAGCAGCCCAATTCCGGGACAGGGTTTAGAATCGGGCTACGAGCAGTACTTC.

The genes are TRBV7-8 and TRBJ2-2; possibly TRBD2 for D (5 bases). CDR1 is SGHVS, CDR2 FQNEAQ, per germline. This CDR3 is 13 amino acids long. Trimming removed 2 bases at V and 5 bases at J, with 6 bases between. CDR3 DNA sequence: TGTGCCAGCAGCTTACGGGAAACCGGGGAGCTGTTTTTT. Its protein is CASSLRETGELFF.

The rearrangement uses TRBV27 and TRBJ1-2; 7 nucleotides match TRBD1. The CDR3 covers 13 residues. CDR1 MNHEY and CDR2 SMNVEV come from the germline V gene (reference sequence). Trimming cost V 7 bases and J 6 bases; bases outside gene matches: 8. Here the CDR3 DNA reads TGTGCCAGCACCCCGACAGGGTTTGATGGCTACACCTTC. Encoded protein: CASTPTGFDGYTF.

In this sample, this clone turned up once. The chain has TRBV5-1 and TRBJ2-1, with TRBD1 matching over 9 bases. CDR3 length: 17 amino acids. Germline V gene sequence: CDR1 SGHRS, CDR2 YFSETQ. Unmatched junction bases numbered 7, after V lost 0 bases and J lost 3 bases. The CDR3 here is CASSLAWTGDDYNEQFF. The CDR3 region has the DNA TGCGCCAGCAGCTTGGCCTGGACAGGGGATGACTACAATGAGCAGTTCTTC.

The chain recombines TRBV4-1 with TRBJ2-1, with no clear D. The CDR3 has 15 amino acids. Germline assignment: CDR1 MGHRA and CDR2 YSYEKL. With 4 bases removed from V and 0 bases from J, the gap between germline ends came to 10 bases. CDR3 amino acids: CASSPLQHSYNEQFF. In DNA, the CDR3 is TGCGCCAGCAGCCCTCTACAGCACTCCTACAATGAGCAGTTCTTC.

CDR3 DNA sequence: TGCGCCAGCAGGGAAACTACCGGGACTGCGAACTATGGCTACACCTTC. Protein product: CASRETTGTANYGYTF. This chain connects TRBV5-1 to TRBJ1-2; a weak D match, TRBD1 (5 bases). The CDR3 runs to 16 residues. The V gene lost 5 bases and the J gene lost 2 bases, with 19 bases spanning the gap. Looked up from germline, CDR1 is SGHRS and CDR2 is YFSETQ.

The V and J genes are TRBV5-1 and TRBJ1-1; D perhaps matches TRBD1 (6 bases). Looked up from germline, CDR1 is SGHRS and CDR2 is YFSETQ. V shed 1 base and J shed 4 bases, with 11 bases lying between them. The CDR3 extends over 14 amino acids. CDR3 residues: CASSLQGSGTEAFF. CDR3 nucleotide sequence: TGCGCCAGCAGCTTGCAGGGGTCGGGCACTGAAGCTTTCTTT.

This chain links TRBV6-5 with TRBJ1-2, with 7 bases fitting TRBD1. V lost 2 bases, J lost 8 bases, and 11 bases stayed unmatched. Germline assignment: CDR1 MNHEY and CDR2 SVGAGI. The CDR3 sequence is 15 residues long. CDR3 nucleotides: TGTGCCAGCAGTTACCAACCGACAGGGATGCACGGCTACACCTTC. It yields the protein CASSYQPTGMHGYTF.

DNA for the CDR3: TGTGCCAGCAGTGAGCAGGAGGGACAGACCCAGTACTTC. Its translation is CASSEQEGQTQYF. The rearrangement uses TRBV6-4 and TRBJ2-7; possible D gene TRBD2, 6 bases. The DNA end is a closer match to TRBJ2-5, so the J assignment may be wrong. Germline lookup yields CDR1 MRHNA and CDR2 SNTAGT. This CDR3 comprises 13 residues.

The CDR3 nucleotides read TGTGCCAGCAGCTACGCTCGGGACAGGGTACGCGAGCAGTTCTTC. Its translation: CASSYARDRVREQFF. V and J are TRBV11-2 and TRBJ2-1; the match to TRBD1 covers 9 bases. The germline CDR1 and CDR2 sequences are SGHAT and FQNNGV. The CDR3 consists of 15 residues. The V and J ends lost 4 bases and 10 bases, in that order; junction bases with no gene match: 11.

The V call is TRBV9, the J call TRBJ1-2, with D perhaps matching TRBD1 (5 bases). The germline CDR1 and CDR2 sequences are SGDLS and YYNGEE. This CDR3 has 13 amino acids. V was pared by 5 bases and J by 4 bases, with 12 bases between. Written as DNA, the CDR3 is TGTGCCAGCAGTTCCCGGGGGACCTATGGCTACACCTTC. It specifies CASSSRGTYGYTF.

The J gene is TRBJ2-1, the V gene TRBV28; 7 bases match TRBD1. Germline CDR1 MDHEN, CDR2 SYDVKM. CDR3 length: 15 amino acids. Germline trimming cut 5 bases from V and 1 base from J; bases unmatched to any gene: 5. The CDR3 protein is CASSRQGRSYNEQFF. The CDR3 nucleotides read TGTGCCAGCAGTAGACAGGGACGGTCCTACAATGAGCAGTTCTTC.

This clone was found once. The CDR3 region is CAISESRTSSYNEQFF. CDR3 nucleotide sequence: TGTGCCATCAGTGAGTCGAGGACTAGCAGCTACAATGAGCAGTTCTTC. This chain uses TRBV10-3 with TRBJ2-1; 8 nucleotides agree with TRBD2. Germline values: CDR1 ENHRY, CDR2 SYGVKD. This CDR3 region has 16 residues. Germline trimming cut 0 bases from V and 3 bases from J; bases unmatched to any gene: 4.

The chain uses TRBV2 and TRBJ1-1; a weak D match, TRBD1 (5 bases). Looked up from germline, CDR1 is SNHLY and CDR2 is FYNNEI. The CDR3 length is 13 residues. The V end was cut by 10 bases, the J end by 11 bases, with 23 bases between. CDR3 amino acids: CATPGREPPDAFF. The CDR3 nucleotides are TGTGCCACCCCAGGGAGGGAGCCACCAGACGCTTTCTTT.

CDR3 coding DNA: TGCGCCAGCAGCGTTAGGGGACAGGGATCCACTGAAGCTTTCTTT. Translated, it gives CASSVRGQGSTEAFF. The V call is TRBV5-1, the J call TRBJ1-1; 9 nucleotides align to TRBD1. Germline V gene sequence: CDR1 SGHRS, CDR2 YFSETQ. There are 15 residues in the CDR3. V trimming: 4 bases; J trimming: 4 bases; junction bases outside the gene matches: 8. Looking up the rest from reference TRBV5-1 and TRBJ1-1 gives the full variable domain: KAGVTQTPRYLIKTRGQQVTLSCSPISGHRSVSWYQQTPGQGLQFLFEYFSETQRNKGNFPGRFSGRQFSNSRSEMNVSTLELGDSALYLCASSVRGQGSTEAFFGQGTRLTVV.

This clone was observed once. The chain links TRBV4-2 to TRBJ1-5; D is unclear. This CDR3 is 16 amino acids long. The germline V gene has CDR1 LGHNA and CDR2 YNFKEQ. The germline V and J ends were trimmed by 0 bases and 7 bases, with 16 bases remaining between them. The CDR3 region has the DNA TGTGCCAGCAGCCAAGATGTACTGGCTTTGGAGCAGCCCCAGCATTTT. Amino acids: CASSQDVLALEQPQHF.

This rearrangement joins TRBV18 to TRBJ1-1; possibly TRBD1 for D (5 bases). Germline CDR1 reads KGHSH; CDR2 reads LQKENI. The CDR3 contains 14 residues. V was shortened by 3 bases and J by 7 bases, with 15 bases between the two germline ends. Here the CDR3 DNA reads TGTGCCAGCTCACCCCTCCAGGGCCAGGGTGAAGCTTTCTTT. This codes for CASSPLQGQGEAFF. The entire variable domain, with the rest obtained from reference TRBV18 and TRBJ1-1, is as follows: NAGVMQNPRHLVRRRGQEARLRCSPMKGHSHVYWYRQLPEEGLKFMVYLQKENIIDESGMPKERFSAEFPKEGPSILRIQQVVRGDSAAYFCASSPLQGQGEAFFGQGTRLTVV.